In its sample, the clone carrying this T cell receptor (beta chain) was seen a few times. V lost 6 bases and J lost 10; bases outside the gene matches: 4. CDR1 is MNHEY and CDR2 is SVGAGI in the germline V gene. CDR3 size: 13 residues. TCRdb keeps only in-frame clones here, not all; method: immunoSEQ multiplex PCR. The sample shows about 240,000 clones, 80% to 85% of them seen only once. This sample is drawn from a study of Tregs in tolerant kidney transplant recipients. The sample consisted of CD4+ T cells from blood. V and J are TRBV6-5 and TRBJ1-6, with 9 bases that match TRBD1. This receptor was identified in a human donor in good health. This CDR3 is CASSRDRDSPLHF. CDR3 bases: TGTGCCAGCAGCCGGGACAGGGACTCACCCCTCCACTTT.